Shown below are 8 T cell receptor beta chains from a single sample sequenced in a study of T-cell memory formation after mild COVID-19. TCRdb re-derived calls from the 5' RACE reads in MiXCR, one entry per CDR3 protein. The profile covers hundreds of thousands of distinct CDR3 sequences, with roughly 20% appearing a single time and 7% to 9% taken by the ten largest. Sequencing was performed on PBMCs or a T cell subset sorted from them (not recorded which). The receptors here all came from an adult woman who had mild COVID-19 (a few samples of this study predate the infection). Cell type and time point are not known.

This clonotype was recorded at least ten times. The chain is built from TRBV7-9 and TRBJ1-1; no clear D. The V gene's germline CDR1 is SEHNR and CDR2 FQNEAQ (reference sequence). The CDR3 length is 12 residues. V was trimmed by 1 base and J by 4 bases, leaving 4 bases between them. The CDR3 DNA reads as TGTGCCAGCAGCTTAGAGGTCACTGAAGCTTTCTTT. This encodes CASSLEVTEAFF.

This clonotype was seen a handful of times. The J gene is TRBJ1-1, the V gene TRBV7-2; D is undetermined. Trimming pared 5 bases from V and 2 bases from J, leaving 9 bases between. The length of the CDR3 is 13 residues. The germline V gene has CDR1 SGHTA and CDR2 FQGNSA. This chain's CDR3 is CASSVQSNTEAFF. CDR3 nucleotides: TGTGCCAGCAGCGTTCAATCAAACACTGAAGCTTTCTTT.

In its sample, this clonotype was seen a few times. The CDR3 DNA reads as TGTGCCAGCAGTTTAATCGGGACAGGGTACAATGAGCAGTTCTTC. Amino acid sequence: CASSLIGTGYNEQFF. V is TRBV12-3 or TRBV12-4 and J is TRBJ2-1; 9 bases are shared with TRBD1. The J segment lost 4 bases and the V segment lost 2 bases, leaving 3 bases of the junction unmatched. The CDR3 sequence is 15 residues long.

A few counts support this clonotype. This rearrangement joins TRBV6-1 to TRBJ2-7; 7 bases fit TRBD1. CDR1 is MNHNS, CDR2 SASEGT, per germline. Losses at the gene ends were 2 bases for V and 1 base for J; bases not matched to a gene: 8. This CDR3 is 16 amino acids long. Written as DNA, the CDR3 is TGTGCCAGCAGTGAACTAGAGGGGGCTGGGTCCTACGAGCAGTACTTC. Its translation is CASSELEGAGSYEQYF.

This clonotype was seen a few times. This chain links TRBV5-1 with TRBJ1-2, with D possibly being TRBD1 (6 bases). The CDR3 runs 14 residues. CDR1 is SGHRS and CDR2 is YFSETQ in the germline V gene. Trimming cost V 4 bases and J 4 bases, with 14 bases left between them. The CDR3 sequence: CASSPPQGIYGYTF. CDR3 DNA: TGCGCCAGCAGCCCACCTCAGGGGATCTATGGCTACACCTTC.

This clonotype was detected ten times or more. The chain employs TRBV18 and TRBJ2-1; TRBD1 matches 9 bases. The CDR3 is 16 residues long. Trimming took 3 bases from V and 3 from J; bases not matched to a gene: 6. Germline V lookup: CDR1 KGHSH, CDR2 LQKENI. The CDR3 DNA reads TGTGCCAGCTCACCTCCCGGGACAGGGAGCTACAATGAGCAGTTCTTC. Translation: CASSPPGTGSYNEQFF.

On this clonotype: Mismatch with germline at one junction end may stem from a read error. The J gene is TRBJ2-5, the V gene TRBV4-2; 10 bases are a match to TRBD2. The CDR3 extends over 16 amino acids. Germline V gene sequence: CDR1 LGHNA, CDR2 YNFKEQ. The DNA for the CDR3 is TGTGCCAGCAGCCAACCGGGGACTAGCGAGCAAGAGACCAAGTACTTC. It encodes CASSQPGTSEQETKYF.

This chain joins TRBV7-2 and TRBJ2-3; tentatively, D is TRBD1 (6 bases). Germline CDR1 and CDR2: SGHTA and FQGNSA. The CDR3 contains 14 residues. V was trimmed by 6 bases and J by 2 bases, leaving 12 bases between them. The CDR3 DNA follows: TGTGCCAGCAGTTACAGGGCCAACACAGATACGCAGTATTTT. This codes for CASSYRANTDTQYF.